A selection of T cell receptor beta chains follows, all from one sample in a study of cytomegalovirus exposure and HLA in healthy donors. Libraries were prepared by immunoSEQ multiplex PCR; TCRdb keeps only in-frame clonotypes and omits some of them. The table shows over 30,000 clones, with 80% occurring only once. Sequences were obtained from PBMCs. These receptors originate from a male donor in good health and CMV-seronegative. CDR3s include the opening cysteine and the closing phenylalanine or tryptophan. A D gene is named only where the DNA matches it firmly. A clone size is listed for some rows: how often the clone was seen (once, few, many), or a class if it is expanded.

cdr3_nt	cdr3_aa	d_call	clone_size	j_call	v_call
TGTGCCAGCAGCGGCAGACAGGGGGCGGGCACAGATACGCAGTATTTT	CASSGRQGAGTDTQYF	TRBD1	NA	TRBJ2-3	TRBV9
TGCGCCAGCACACAGGGGTACCTCCAAGAGACCCAGTACTTC	CASTQGYLQETQYF	TRBD1	NA	TRBJ2-5	TRBV5-1
TGTGCCAGCGGACTGGTTAATTCACCCCTCCACTTT	CASGLVNSPLHF	NA	NA	TRBJ1-6	TRBV6-5
TGTGCCAGCAGCAACAAAGGGCGCCAGGGCGAGCAGTACTTC	CASSNKGRQGEQYF	NA	NA	TRBJ2-7	TRBV5-4
TGTGCCACCTACCAGCCGGGACTAAGCCTGGATACGCAGTATTTT	CATYQPGLSLDTQYF	TRBD2	NA	TRBJ2-3	TRBV7-9
TGTGCCAGCAGTGTGACGGAGGTTGGTGGTACGCAGTATTTT	CASSVTEVGGTQYF	NA	few	TRBJ2-3	TRBV2
TGCGCCAGCAGCCATGGACTAGCGGGGGGGCCACGCAATGAGCAGTTCTTC	CASSHGLAGGPRNEQFF	TRBD2	once	TRBJ2-1	TRBV4-1
TGTGCCAGCAGTTCCCCCCCGGGTTTTGGGGCCAATGAGCAGTTCTTC	CASSSPPGFGANEQFF	NA	NA	TRBJ2-1	TRBV28
TGTGCCTGGAGTCTAGGGGGAAACCATCAGCCCCAGCATTTT	CAWSLGGNHQPQHF	NA	NA	TRBJ1-5	TRBV30
TGCGCCAGCAGCCAAGACAGGGGGCGCAATGAGCAGTTCTTC	CASSQDRGRNEQFF	TRBD1	NA	TRBJ2-1	TRBV4-1
TGTGCCAGCAGCTTGACTAGCGGGAGCGTCGATGAGCAGTTCTTC	CASSLTSGSVDEQFF	TRBD2	NA	TRBJ2-1	TRBV7-3
TGTGCCAGCAGCCAAGAAGACCGGGGGAGCACAGATACGCAGTATTTT	CASSQEDRGSTDTQYF	NA	once	TRBJ2-3	TRBV4-2
TGTGCCAGCAGCTCTACAGGGGCCAATCAGCCCCAGCATTTT	CASSSTGANQPQHF	TRBD1	NA	TRBJ1-5	TRBV7-8
TGTGCCAGCACTGGACACTACGAGCAGTACTTC	CASTGHYEQYF	NA	NA	TRBJ2-7	TRBV25-1
TGTGCCAGCAGCGGCTTATCTAGCGGGGTATGGAATGAGCAGTTCTTC	CASSGLSSGVWNEQFF	TRBD2	NA	TRBJ2-1	TRBV14